Included here is one T cell receptor beta chain sequence, with context. Its target is unknown. Some clones are missing from TCRdb's copy, which holds only in-frame ones; the method was immunoSEQ multiplex PCR. The sample has some 180,000 clones, 86% seen once. These data are taken from a study of cytomegalovirus exposure and HLA in healthy donors. The overall study: The same platform was used for the 100 to 150 validation repertoires and the roughly 730 first-cohort repertoires, a later analysis reported.

The CDR3 consists of 11 residues. V was pared by 5 bases and J by 5 bases, with 6 bases between. Germline CDR1 is PRHDT and CDR2 is FYEKMQ (reference sequence). Whole-study results and caveats: TCR beta chains numbering 164 were designated cytomegalovirus-associated.

The receptor was isolated from a man in his thirties or forties in good health and CMV-seropositive. The V call is TRBV13, the J call TRBJ2-5; D might be TRBD2 (6 bases). Sequenced material: PBMCs. CDR3 bases: TGTGCCAGCAGCAGCGGGGAGACCCAGTACTTC. This translates into CASSSGETQYF.